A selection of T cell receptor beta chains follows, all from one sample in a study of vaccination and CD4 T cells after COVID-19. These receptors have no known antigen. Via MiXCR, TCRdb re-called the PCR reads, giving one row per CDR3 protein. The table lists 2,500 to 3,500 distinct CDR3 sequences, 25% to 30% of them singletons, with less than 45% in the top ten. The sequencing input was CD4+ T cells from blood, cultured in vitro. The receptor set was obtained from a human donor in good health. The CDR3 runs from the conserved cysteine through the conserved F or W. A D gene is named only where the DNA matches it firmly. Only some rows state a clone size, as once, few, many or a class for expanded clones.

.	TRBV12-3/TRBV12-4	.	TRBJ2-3	CASSLGLTGLSDTQYF	TGTGCCAGCAGTTTGGGACTAACAGGGTTGTCAGATACGCAGTATTTT
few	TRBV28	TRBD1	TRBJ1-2	CASSLLTGLGYTF	TGTGCCAGCAGTTTATTGACAGGGCTTGGCTACACCTTC
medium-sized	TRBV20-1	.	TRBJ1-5	CSARDDPNQPQHF	TGCAGTGCTAGAGACGACCCCAATCAGCCCCAGCATTTT
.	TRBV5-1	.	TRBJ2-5	CASSLSGGSGETQYF	TGCGCCAGCAGCTTATCAGGGGGTAGCGGAGAGACCCAGTACTTC
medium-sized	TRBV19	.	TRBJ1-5	CASSMVDSPGGNQPQHF	TGTGCCAGTAGTATGGTGGACAGCCCCGGAGGAAATCAGCCCCAGCATTTT
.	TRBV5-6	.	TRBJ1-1	CASRTWGGGENTEAFF	TGTGCCAGCAGAACCTGGGGGGGTGGCGAGAACACTGAAGCTTTCTTT
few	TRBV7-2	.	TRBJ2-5	CASSLHGTQKEETQYF	TGTGCCAGCAGCTTACATGGGACTCAGAAGGAAGAGACCCAGTACTTC
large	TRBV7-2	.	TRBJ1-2	CASSLIGGYGYTF	TGTGCCAGCAGCTTGATAGGGGGCTATGGCTACACCTTC
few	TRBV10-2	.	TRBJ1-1	CASSIKNTEAFF	TGCGCCAGCAGTATCAAGAACACTGAAGCTTTCTTT
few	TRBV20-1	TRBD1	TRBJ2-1	CSAQQGAYNEQFF	TGCAGTGCTCAACAGGGGGCCTACAATGAGCAGTTCTTC
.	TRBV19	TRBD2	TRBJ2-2	CASSILRAGLGGELFF	TGTGCCAGTAGTATTCTCCGTGCGGGACTAGGCGGGGAGCTGTTTTTT
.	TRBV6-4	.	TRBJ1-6	CASSAARRSPLHF	TGTGCCAGCAGTGCGGCCCGCAGGTCACCCCTCCACTTT
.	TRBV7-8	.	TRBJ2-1	CASSLDRRAYNEQFF	TGTGCCAGCAGCTTAGACAGGCGCGCCTACAATGAGCAGTTCTTC
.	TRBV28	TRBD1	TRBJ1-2	CASSRSTGAGYTF	TGTGCCAGCAGTCGCTCCACAGGGGCCGGCTACACCTTC
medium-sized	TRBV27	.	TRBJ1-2	CASSFRAGTGYTF	TGTGCCAGCAGTTTCCGGGCAGGGACTGGCTACACCTTC
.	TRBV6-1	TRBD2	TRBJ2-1	CASRSGGAPKEFF	TGTGCCAGCAGAAGCGGGGGGGCCCCCAAAGAGTTCTTC
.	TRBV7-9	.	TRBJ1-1	CASTEYTEAFF	TGTGCCAGCACGGAATACACTGAAGCTTTCTTT
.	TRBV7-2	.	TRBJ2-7	CASSPGGSYEQYF	TGTGCCAGCAGCCCTGGTGGATCCTACGAGCAGTACTTC
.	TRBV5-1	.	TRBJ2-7	CASSLFSAYEQYF	TGCGCCAGCAGCTTGTTTAGCGCGTACGAGCAGTACTTC
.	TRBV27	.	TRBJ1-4	CASSSLQLNEKLFF	TGTGCCAGCAGTTCTTTACAGCTCAATGAAAAACTGTTTTTT
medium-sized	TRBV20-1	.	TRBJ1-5	CSASRPPGQPQHF	TGCAGTGCTAGCCGGCCCCCAGGGCAGCCCCAGCATTTT
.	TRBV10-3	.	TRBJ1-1	CAISDRDTEAFF	TGTGCCATCAGTGATAGGGACACTGAAGCTTTCTTT
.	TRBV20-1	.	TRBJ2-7	CSATPVGREQYF	TGCAGTGCAACCCCTGTGGGGAGAGAGCAGTACTTC
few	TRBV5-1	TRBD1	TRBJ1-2	CASSSGGSANYGYTF	TGCGCCAGCAGCTCAGGGGGATCGGCTAACTATGGCTACACCTTC
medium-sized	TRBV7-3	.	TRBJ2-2	CASSPARANTGELFF	TGTGCCAGCAGCCCTGCCCGGGCCAACACCGGGGAGCTGTTTTTT
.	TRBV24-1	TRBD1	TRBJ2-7	CATSDPRTGGLQYF	TGTGCCACCAGTGACCCTAGGACAGGGGGCTTGCAGTACTTC
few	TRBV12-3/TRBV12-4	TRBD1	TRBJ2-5	CASSHGPGQGGGETQYF	TGTGCCAGCAGTCACGGCCCGGGACAGGGAGGAGGGGAGACCCAGTACTTC
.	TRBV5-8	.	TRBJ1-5	CASSLQIFTDLNQPQHF	TGTGCCAGCAGCTTGCAGATTTTCACAGATTTAAATCAGCCCCAGCATTTT
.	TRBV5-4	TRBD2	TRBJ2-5	CASSSRTSGGETQYF	TGTGCCAGCAGTTCTAGGACTAGCGGGGGGGAGACCCAGTACTTC
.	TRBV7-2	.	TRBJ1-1	CASSLQGLDTEAFF	TGTGCCAGCAGCTTACAGGGATTGGACACTGAAGCTTTCTTT
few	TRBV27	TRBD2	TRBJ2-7	CASSSRTSVYEQYF	TGTGCCAGCAGTTCCCGGACTAGCGTTTACGAGCAGTACTTC
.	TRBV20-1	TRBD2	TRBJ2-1	CSARDPLGLASSYNEQFF	TGCAGTGCTAGAGACCCACTTGGACTAGCATCCTCCTACAATGAGCAGTTCTTC
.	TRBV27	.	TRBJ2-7	CASSMGISYEQYF	TGTGCCAGCAGCATGGGGATAAGCTACGAGCAGTACTTC
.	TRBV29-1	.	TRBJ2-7	CSVKRGPQAEQYF	TGCAGCGTCAAGAGAGGACCCCAAGCTGAGCAGTACTTC
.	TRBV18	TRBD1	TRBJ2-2	CASSPPTGGNAGELFF	TGTGCCAGCTCACCACCGACAGGGGGCAACGCCGGGGAGCTGTTTTTT
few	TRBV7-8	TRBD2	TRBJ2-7	CASSRPGTRVNEQYF	TGTGCCAGCAGCCGCCCCGGGACTAGGGTTAACGAGCAGTACTTC
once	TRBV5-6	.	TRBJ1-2	CASSLVGARNYGYTF	TGTGCCAGCAGCTTGGTTGGGGCCCGTAACTATGGCTACACCTTC
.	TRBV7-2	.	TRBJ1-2	CASSLRQERLYGYTF	TGTGCCAGCAGCCTGAGGCAGGAACGACTCTATGGCTACACCTTC
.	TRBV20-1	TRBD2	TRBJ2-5	CSAGRGWGETQYF	TGCAGTGCCGGGAGGGGCTGGGGGGAGACCCAGTACTTC